This TCR beta chain was sequenced during a study of cytomegalovirus exposure and HLA in healthy donors. Study context: About 85 million unique TCRs from HLA-typed donors were held in an early release of data.

The junction had 3 bases not matched to a gene; V was cut back by 1 base and J by 6 bases. This CDR3 has 14 amino acids. Looked up from germline, CDR1 is MNHEY and CDR2 is SVGAGI. 60 Vbeta and 13 Jbeta primers were used in PCR. Sequencing used immunoSEQ multiplex PCR; TCRdb keeps in-frame clones, though not all of them. In the table there are roughly 100,000 clones, over 12% of which are singletons. The TCR was taken from a female donor in good health and CMV-seronegative. The rearrangement links TRBV6-5 to TRBJ1-2; 9 nucleotides match TRBD1. The sample comprised PBMCs. The CDR3, as DNA: TGTGCCAGCAGTTACTTCGGGACAGGGAATGGCTACACCTTC. Amino acids: CASSYFGTGNGYTF.